These 27 T cell receptor beta chains came from one sample sequenced in a study of identical twins. TCRdb reprocessed the 5' RACE reads via MiXCR and lists one record per CDR3 protein. The data show roughly 570,000 distinct CDR3 sequences, just under 10% seen once. These sequences were also reported in another study, on yellow fever vaccine responses in identical twins.

The specimen was PBMCs. These receptors were collected from a young woman in good health.

The rearrangement links TRBV7-2 to TRBJ2-7, with 12 bases fitting TRBD2. V lost 4 bases to trimming and J lost 0 bases; unmatched junction nucleotides: 7. The CDR3 covers 17 residues. CDR1 is SGHTA and CDR2 is FQGNSA in the germline V gene. CDR3 sequence reads: CASSWRLAGENSYEQYF. The CDR3 region has the DNA TGTGCCAGCAGCTGGAGACTAGCGGGGGAAAACTCCTACGAGCAGTACTTC. The variable domain in full, with the rest retrieved from reference TRBV7-2 and TRBJ2-7, is GAGVSQSPSNKVTEKGKDVELRCDPISGHTALYWYRQSLGQGLEFLIYFQGNSAPDKSGLPSDRFSAERTGGSVSTLTIQRTQQEDSAVYLCASSWRLAGENSYEQYFGPGTRLTVT.

The chain carries TRBV9 and TRBJ1-2, with D possibly matching TRBD1 (6 bases). Germline V gene data show CDR1 as SGDLS and CDR2 as YYNGEE. V was clipped by 4 bases and J by 4 bases, with 17 bases between them. The CDR3 is made up of 15 amino acids. The DNA for the CDR3 is TGTGCCAGCAGCCCTCGGCAGGGGAACTTCTATGGCTACACCTTC. Translated, it gives CASSPRQGNFYGYTF.

This clonotype was observed at least ten times. The rearrangement uses TRBV7-8 and TRBJ1-1; tentative D call: TRBD1 (5 bases). The germline CDR1 and CDR2 sequences are SGHVS and FQNEAQ. The CDR3 has 14 amino acids. The V end lost 4 bases, the J end lost 2 bases, and 11 bases lay between the germline ends. CDR3 nucleotide sequence: TGTGCCAGCAGCTCAGACCGGGACAACACTGAAGCTTTCTTT. It specifies CASSSDRDNTEAFF.

V and J are TRBV20-1 and TRBJ2-1; 10 nucleotides align to TRBD2. The CDR3 extends over 14 amino acids. V lost 3 bases, J lost 9 bases, and 8 bases stayed unmatched. The germline gives CDR1 DFQATT, CDR2 SNEGSKA (reference sequence). CDR3 sequence (DNA): TGCAGTGCTAGTGCAGCGGGAGGGCTCGTTGAGCAGTTCTTC. Translation gives CSASAAGGLVEQFF.

This clonotype was recorded a few times. The J gene is TRBJ2-3, the V gene TRBV4-2; 16 nucleotides agree with TRBD2. The CDR3 totals 19 residues. From germline, CDR1 is LGHNA and CDR2 YNFKEQ. V gave up 3 bases and J gave up 0 bases; unmatched junction bases: 6. The CDR3 loop reads CASSHGTSGRGFSTDTQYF. Here the CDR3 DNA reads TGTGCCAGCAGCCATGGGACTAGCGGGAGGGGCTTTAGCACAGATACGCAGTATTTT.

This clonotype was picked up a small number of times. The chain uses TRBV7-8 and TRBJ2-4; 7 bases match TRBD1. The CDR3 loop spans 14 amino acids. The germline CDR1 and CDR2 sequences are SGHVS and FQNEAQ. Trimming cost V 6 bases and J 5 bases; bases outside gene matches: 7. The DNA for the CDR3 is TGTGCCAGCAGGTCGGGGACAGTACAAAACATTCAGTACTTC. Translated, it gives CASRSGTVQNIQYF.

The rearrangement uses TRBV7-9 and TRBJ2-5, with 10 nucleotides matching TRBD2. Trimming removed 1 base from V and 1 base from J; junction bases left unmatched: 3. The CDR3 spans 16 residues. Germline CDR1 SEHNR, CDR2 FQNEAQ (reference sequence). The CDR3 DNA reads TGTGCCAGCAGCTTAGGAGCGGGGGGGCTCCAAGAGACCCAGTACTTC. Amino acids: CASSLGAGGLQETQYF.

V is TRBV20-1 and J is TRBJ1-1; tentative D call: TRBD1 (5 bases). V lost 7 bases to trimming and J lost 3 bases, with 18 bases between them. Germline V gene sequence: CDR1 DFQATT, CDR2 SNEGSKA (reference sequence). The CDR3 consists of 14 residues. CDR3 sequence: CSVEQRVGDTEAFF. The DNA of the CDR3 is TGCAGTGTTGAACAAAGGGTAGGGGACACTGAAGCTTTCTTT.

CDR3 nucleotides: TGCGCCAGCAGCCTCGGACAGGGGAAGTACGAGCAGTACTTC. This gives the protein CASSLGQGKYEQYF. The chain carries TRBV4-1 and TRBJ2-7, with 9 bases aligning to TRBD1. V lost 4 bases, J lost 4 bases, and 5 bases stayed unmatched. The CDR3 covers 14 residues. Germline V gene lookup returns CDR1 MGHRA and CDR2 YSYEKL.

This clonotype was seen a handful of times. V usage is TRBV5-1 and J usage is TRBJ2-1, with 10 positions matching TRBD2. The CDR3 has 16 amino acids. Germline CDR1 is SGHRS and CDR2 is YFSETQ. With 1 base clipped from V and 4 bases from J, the junction kept 5 bases outside the gene matches. The CDR3 loop is CASSLLLAGIYNEQFF. CDR3 sequence (DNA): TGCGCCAGCAGCTTGTTACTAGCGGGGATATACAATGAGCAGTTCTTC. Combining the CDR3 with reference TRBV5-1 and TRBJ2-1 gives the whole variable domain KAGVTQTPRYLIKTRGQQVTLSCSPISGHRSVSWYQQTPGQGLQFLFEYFSETQRNKGNFPGRFSGRQFSNSRSEMNVSTLELGDSALYLCASSLLLAGIYNEQFFGPGTRLTVL.

This clonotype was detected many times. The chain combines TRBV12-3 or TRBV12-4 with TRBJ2-1; D is unclear. The CDR3 runs 11 residues. Trimming stripped 3 bases from V and 10 bases from J, with 7 bases between. CDR3 region: CASSFWVEQFF. CDR3 DNA: TGTGCCAGCAGTTTTTGGGTGGAGCAGTTCTTC.

There are many counts of this clonotype. The chain combines TRBV6-2 or TRBV6-3 with TRBJ2-1; 10 bases line up with TRBD2. CDR3 length: 13 amino acids. V shed 6 bases and J 11 bases; nucleotides not matched to a gene: 7. Germline loops: CDR1 MNHEY, CDR2 SVGEGT. In nucleotides, the CDR3 is TGTGCCAGCAGACCCCCGGGACTAGCGAAGCAGTTCTTC. This translates into CASRPPGLAKQFF.

This clonotype was seen at least ten times. The V gene is TRBV20-1, the J gene TRBJ2-3; D may be TRBD2 (5 bases). Trimming pared 3 bases from V and 0 bases from J, leaving 16 bases between. Germline lookup yields CDR1 DFQATT and CDR2 SNEGSKA (reference sequence). This CDR3 spans 16 amino acids. The CDR3 sequence: CSASWLAHVSTDTQYF. The CDR3 nucleotides are TGCAGTGCTAGCTGGCTAGCACATGTTAGCACAGATACGCAGTATTTT.

This clonotype was counted at least ten times. At one of its ends the junction is not consistent with the germline gene, which may arise from a read error. V is TRBV27 and J is TRBJ2-3, with D possibly matching TRBD1 (5 bases). CDR1 is MNHEY and CDR2 is SMNVEV in the germline V gene (reference sequence). The length of the CDR3 is 13 residues. The CDR3 is CASSQWGTDTQYF. The CDR3 DNA follows: TGTGCCAGCAGTCAGTGGGGCACGGATACGCAGTATTTT.

This clonotype was seen at least ten times. This rearrangement joins TRBV6-1 to TRBJ2-1, with TRBD2 matching over 10 bases. The CDR3 length is 14 residues. With V trimmed by 6 bases and J by 10 bases, 9 bases remained unmatched. Germline V lookup: CDR1 MNHNS, CDR2 SASEGT. CDR3 amino acids: CASSRPGLAPEQFF. CDR3 DNA: TGTGCCAGCAGCCGCCCGGGACTAGCGCCAGAGCAGTTCTTC.

The sample holds a few counts of this clonotype. The V and J genes are TRBV20-1 and TRBJ1-1, with D tentatively TRBD1 (6 bases). The CDR3 contains 14 residues. V lost 5 bases and J 0 bases, leaving 13 bases between the germline ends. Germline V gives CDR1 DFQATT, CDR2 SNEGSKA (reference sequence). The CDR3 DNA reads as TGCAGTGCTCCCCGACAGGCTATGAACACTGAAGCTTTCTTT. Its translation is CSAPRQAMNTEAFF.

This clonotype has a handful of counts. V usage is TRBV5-1 and J usage is TRBJ2-2; TRBD2 aligns across 9 bases. Germline CDR1 and CDR2: SGHRS and YFSETQ. After removal of 5 bases from V and 5 bases from J, the junction contained 4 bases not matched to a gene. The CDR3 has 14 residues. The CDR3 protein is CASSSGGRTGELFF. The CDR3 region has the DNA TGCGCCAGCAGTAGCGGGGGTCGGACCGGGGAGCTGTTTTTT.

This chain uses TRBV14 with TRBJ2-3, with unresolved D. The CDR3 loop spans 13 amino acids. Trimming pared 9 bases from V and 3 bases from J, leaving 13 bases between. The germline gives CDR1 SGHDN, CDR2 FVKESK. CDR3 sequence reads: CASTRTVTDTQYF. The CDR3 DNA sequence: TGTGCCAGTACCCGGACGGTTACAGATACGCAGTATTTT. The full variable domain, rest sourced from reference TRBV14 and TRBJ2-3, is EAGVTQFPSHSVIEKGQTVTLRCDPISGHDNLYWYRRVMGKEIKFLLHFVKESKQDESGMPNNRFLAERTGGTYSTLKVQPAELEDSGVYFCASTRTVTDTQYFGPGTRLTVL.

The CDR3 region is CSERLAGTDTQYF. Written as DNA, the CDR3 is TGCAGTGAGAGGCTAGCGGGCACAGATACGCAGTATTTT. The chain carries TRBV20-1 and TRBJ2-3, with TRBD2 matching 7 bases. Trimming removed 7 bases from V and 1 base from J; junction bases left unmatched: 5. CDR1 DFQATT and CDR2 SNEGSKA come from the germline V gene (reference sequence). This CDR3 spans 13 amino acids.

This clonotype turned up a few times. This chain connects TRBV7-2 to TRBJ2-3; 8 nucleotides align to TRBD2. This CDR3 region has 16 residues. J gave up 3 bases and V 0 bases, and 5 bases lay outside the gene matches. Germline V gene lookup returns CDR1 SGHTA and CDR2 FQGNSA. In DNA, the CDR3 is TGTGCCAGCAGCTTAGCCGGGGGGGCCGAGACAGATACGCAGTATTTT. Its protein product is CASSLAGGAETDTQYF.

This clonotype appeared many times. The V and J genes are TRBV29-1 and TRBJ1-5; 11 nucleotides agree with TRBD1. The CDR3 sequence is 16 residues long. CDR1 and CDR2 (germline): SQVTM, ANQGSEA. The J segment lost 1 base and the V segment lost 5 bases, leaving 7 bases of the junction unmatched. The CDR3 bases are TGCAGCGTTACCGGGACAGGGGGGTTCAGCAATCAGCCCCAGCATTTT. The encoded protein is CSVTGTGGFSNQPQHF.

The rearrangement joins TRBV23-1 to TRBJ2-4, with 9 bases aligning to TRBD1. TRBV23-1 is placed among ORFs of uncertain function. Trimming cost V 2 bases and J 3 bases; bases outside gene matches: 11. The length of the CDR3 is 18 residues. The CDR3 spells CASSQTPGTGFFKNIQYF. DNA of the CDR3: TGCGCCAGCAGTCAAACCCCCGGGACAGGGTTCTTCAAAAACATTCAGTACTTC.

This clonotype showed up just a few times. Written as DNA, the CDR3 is TGTGCCACCAGCATGGGGCTAGCGGTCATGAGCGAGCAGTACTTC. Encoded protein: CATSMGLAVMSEQYF. V is TRBV15 and J is TRBJ2-7, with TRBD2 matching 7 bases. This CDR3 is 15 amino acids long. V shed 4 bases, J shed 6 bases, and the junction held 12 bases outside the gene matches. Germline loops: CDR1 LNHNV, CDR2 YYDKDF (reference sequence).

This clonotype was counted a few times. The chain carries TRBV6-1 and TRBJ2-7; 7 bases match TRBD2. In germline, CDR1 is MNHNS, CDR2 SASEGT. V lost 6 bases and J lost 5; bases outside the gene matches: 7. This CDR3 is built from 13 residues. This CDR3 is CASRPPGGHEQYF. The CDR3, as DNA: TGTGCCAGCAGACCACCGGGAGGCCACGAGCAGTACTTC.

This clonotype was picked up many times. The chain employs TRBV29-1 and TRBJ2-1; 8 bases agree with TRBD2. CDR3 length equals 13 residues. Germline lookup yields CDR1 SQVTM and CDR2 ANQGSEA. Germline trimming cut 7 bases from V and 6 bases from J; bases unmatched to any gene: 8. The CDR3 is CSARAGVTNEQFF. CDR3 sequence (DNA): TGCAGCGCGCGAGCGGGAGTCACCAATGAGCAGTTCTTC.

This clonotype was counted ten times or more. The chain recombines TRBV6-1 with TRBJ2-1, with 11 bases fitting TRBD1. The germline CDR1 and CDR2 sequences are MNHNS and SASEGT. Trimming at V came to 8 bases and at J to 6 bases, leaving 6 bases not matched to a gene. The CDR3 sequence is 14 residues long. The CDR3 nucleotides read TGTGCCAGCTACCCCGGGACAGGGGGCAATGAGCAGTTCTTC. It translates to CASYPGTGGNEQFF.

The chain combines TRBV20-1 with TRBJ2-7, with TRBD2 matching over 9 bases. Looked up from germline, CDR1 is DFQATT and CDR2 is SNEGSKA (reference sequence). Trimming cost V 3 bases and J 0 bases; bases outside gene matches: 6. The CDR3 is 15 amino acids. The CDR3: CSARDSGRISYEQYF. The CDR3 nucleotides are TGCAGTGCTAGGGACAGCGGGAGGATCTCCTACGAGCAGTACTTC.